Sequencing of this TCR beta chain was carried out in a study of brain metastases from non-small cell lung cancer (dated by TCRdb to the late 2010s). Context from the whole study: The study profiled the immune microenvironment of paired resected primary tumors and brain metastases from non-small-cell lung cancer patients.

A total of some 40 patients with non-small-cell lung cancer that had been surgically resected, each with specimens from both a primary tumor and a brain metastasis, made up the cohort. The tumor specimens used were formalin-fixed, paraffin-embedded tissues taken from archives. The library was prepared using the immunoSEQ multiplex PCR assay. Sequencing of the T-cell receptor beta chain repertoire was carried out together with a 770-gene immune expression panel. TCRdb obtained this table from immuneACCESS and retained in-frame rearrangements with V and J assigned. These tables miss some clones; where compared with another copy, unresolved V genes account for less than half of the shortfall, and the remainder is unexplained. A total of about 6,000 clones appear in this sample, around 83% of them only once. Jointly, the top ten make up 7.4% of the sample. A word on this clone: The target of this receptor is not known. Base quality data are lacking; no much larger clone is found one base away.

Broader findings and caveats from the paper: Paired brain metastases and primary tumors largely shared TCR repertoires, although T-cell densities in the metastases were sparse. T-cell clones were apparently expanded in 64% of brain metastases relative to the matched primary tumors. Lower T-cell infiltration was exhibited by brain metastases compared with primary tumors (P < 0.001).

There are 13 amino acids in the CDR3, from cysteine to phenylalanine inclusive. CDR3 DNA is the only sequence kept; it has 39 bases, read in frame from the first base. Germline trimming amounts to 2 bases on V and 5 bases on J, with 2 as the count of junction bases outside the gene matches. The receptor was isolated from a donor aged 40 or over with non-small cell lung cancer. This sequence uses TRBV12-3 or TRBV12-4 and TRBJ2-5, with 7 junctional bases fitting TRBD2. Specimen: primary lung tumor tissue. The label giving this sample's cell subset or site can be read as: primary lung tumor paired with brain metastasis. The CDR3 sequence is CASSLWGGETQYF. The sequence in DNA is TGTGCCAGCAGTTTATGGGGGGGGGAGACCCAGTACTTC.